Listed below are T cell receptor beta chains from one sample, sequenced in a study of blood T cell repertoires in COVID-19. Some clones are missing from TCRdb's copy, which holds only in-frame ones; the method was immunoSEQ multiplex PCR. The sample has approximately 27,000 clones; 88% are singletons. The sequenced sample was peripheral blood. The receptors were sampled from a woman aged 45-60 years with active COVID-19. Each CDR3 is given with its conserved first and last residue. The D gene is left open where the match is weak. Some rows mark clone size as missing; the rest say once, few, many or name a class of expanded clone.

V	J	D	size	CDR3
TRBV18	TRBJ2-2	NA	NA	CASSQTPMGELFF
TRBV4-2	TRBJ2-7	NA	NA	CASSPLDRGGSYEKQYF
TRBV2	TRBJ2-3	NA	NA	CASTFGQRTDTQYF
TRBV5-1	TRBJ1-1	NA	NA	CASSFGAPMNTEAFF
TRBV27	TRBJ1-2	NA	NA	CASSLRGGALGYTF
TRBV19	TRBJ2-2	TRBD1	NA	CASSRGQGSGELFF
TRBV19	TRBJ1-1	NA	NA	CASSIDRWATEAFF
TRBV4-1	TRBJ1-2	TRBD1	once	CASSQDRTGYYGYTF
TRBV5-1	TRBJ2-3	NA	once	CASSLDPASDTQYF
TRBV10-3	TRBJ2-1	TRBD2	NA	CAISGTSGNSEQFF
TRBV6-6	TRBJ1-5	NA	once	CASSPQAVYSNQPQHF
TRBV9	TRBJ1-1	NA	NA	CASRGGQNTEAFF
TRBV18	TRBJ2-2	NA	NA	CASSLEFANTGELFF
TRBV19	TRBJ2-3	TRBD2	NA	CASRTRGRATDTQYF
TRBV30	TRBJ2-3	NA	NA	CAWTRSFSTDTQYF
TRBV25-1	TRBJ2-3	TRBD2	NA	CASSQLAGGETDTQYF
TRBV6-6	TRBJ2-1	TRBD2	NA	CASSIGLAGVDEQFF
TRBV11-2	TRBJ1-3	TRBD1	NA	CASSLEPGQSGNTIYF
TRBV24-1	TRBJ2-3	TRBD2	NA	CATSDLFRTSGRTDTQYF
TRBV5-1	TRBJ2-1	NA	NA	CASSLRRSSYNEQFF
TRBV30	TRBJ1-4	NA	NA	CAWSGQFNEKLFF
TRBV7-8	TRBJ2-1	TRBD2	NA	CASRLAGTGVQFF
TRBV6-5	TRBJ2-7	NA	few	CASSYSIAADYEQYF
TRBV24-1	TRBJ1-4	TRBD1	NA	CATSDSGGSGEKLFF
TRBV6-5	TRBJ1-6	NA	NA	CASTRQDPPLHF
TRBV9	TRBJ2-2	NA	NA	CASNRGSSADTGELFF
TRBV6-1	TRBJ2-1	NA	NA	CASSELGGGINEQFF
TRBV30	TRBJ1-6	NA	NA	CAWSPGHLNSPLHF
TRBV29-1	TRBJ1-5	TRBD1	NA	CSVLQGGNQPQHF
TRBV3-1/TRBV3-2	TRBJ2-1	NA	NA	CASSTGSSYNEQFF
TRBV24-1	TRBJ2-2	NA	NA	CATSVGGTTGELFF
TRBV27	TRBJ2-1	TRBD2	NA	CASSFAGDYYNEQFF
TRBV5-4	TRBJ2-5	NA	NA	CASSSDRTGTQYF
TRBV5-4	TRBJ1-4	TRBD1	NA	CASSRTGLNEKLFF
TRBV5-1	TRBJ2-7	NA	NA	CASSFDSSSYEQYF
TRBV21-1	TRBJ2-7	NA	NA	CASSKFIVAEIGEQYF
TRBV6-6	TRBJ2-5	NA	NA	CASSSSDQETQYF
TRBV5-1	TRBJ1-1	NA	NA	CASSSQGSGVGTEAFF
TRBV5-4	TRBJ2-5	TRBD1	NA	CASSLVTGGTETQYF
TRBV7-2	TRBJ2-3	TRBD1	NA	CASSSTGAALDTQYF
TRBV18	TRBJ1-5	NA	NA	CASSPLRLEQPQHF
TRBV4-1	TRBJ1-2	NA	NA	CASSQEIRGYGYTF
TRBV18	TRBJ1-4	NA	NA	CASSPRVGEKLFF
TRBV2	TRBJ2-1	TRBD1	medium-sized	CASSEEGTGTYNEQFF
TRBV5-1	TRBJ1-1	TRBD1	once	CASSFSGTGGNTEAFF
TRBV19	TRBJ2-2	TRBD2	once	CASRTSGTGELFF
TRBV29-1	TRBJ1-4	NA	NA	CSVLWRNEKLFF
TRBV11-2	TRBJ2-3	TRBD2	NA	CASSLVGTSGTNTQYF
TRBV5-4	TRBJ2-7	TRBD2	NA	CASSPQAGGAGEQYF
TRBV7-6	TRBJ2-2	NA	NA	CASSWDLTNTGELFF
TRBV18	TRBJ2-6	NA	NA	CASSPGLSGANVLTF
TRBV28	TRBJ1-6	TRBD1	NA	CASSLSPSTGGNSPLHF
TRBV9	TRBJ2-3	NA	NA	CASSVDFVSTDTQYF
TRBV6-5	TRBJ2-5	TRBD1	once	CASRSTGGPITQYF